One and the same sample provided the 19 T cell receptor beta chains below, sequenced in a study of T-cell reconstitution after alpha-beta-depleted transplantation in children. Unique molecular identifiers were built into the TCRbeta library. TCRdb called the PCR reads again in MiXCR, with one record for every CDR3 protein. Of about 980,000 distinct CDR3 sequences listed, about 30% were seen once; the top ten hold over 25%. Material: PBMCs, mostly from graft donor cells, obtained 360 days after TCRalphabeta/CD19-depleted stem cell transplant. The receptors here all came from a boy younger than two who had a stem cell transplant for SCID, so the T cells may come from the graft donor.

This clonotype was seen a few times. The chain joins TRBV7-8 to TRBJ1-4, with TRBD1 matching over 7 bases. With V trimmed by 7 bases and J by 2 bases, 4 bases remained unmatched. Germline V gene data show CDR1 as SGHVS and CDR2 as FQNEAQ. The CDR3 is 14 residues long. CDR3 sequence reads: CASTDRATNEKLFF. CDR3 DNA sequence: TGTGCCAGCACCGACAGGGCGACTAATGAAAAACTGTTTTTT.

This clonotype has more than one count but fewer than ten. This rearrangement joins TRBV2 to TRBJ1-1; a possible D gene is TRBD1 (5 bases). The CDR3 has 14 residues. Trimming cost V 10 bases and J 6 bases, with 21 bases left between them. The germline CDR1 and CDR2 sequences are SNHLY and FYNNEI. CDR3 amino acids: CANRPVTASPEAFF. The CDR3, as DNA: TGTGCCAACCGACCCGTGACAGCTTCGCCTGAAGCTTTCTTT.

As regards this clonotype: Relative to the germline gene, one junction end is altered; a read error may explain this. V is TRBV7-9 and J is TRBJ1-2; D is unclear. CDR3 length: 10 amino acids. Per germline, CDR1 SEHNR and CDR2 FQNEAQ (reference sequence). The CDR3 protein is CASSPRRNNF. DNA for the CDR3: TGTGCCAGCAGCCCTAGGAGGAACAACTTC.

The chain joins TRBV5-1 to TRBJ2-5; D not resolved. The V gene's germline CDR1 is SGHRS and CDR2 YFSETQ. V was pared by 0 bases and J by 5 bases, with 8 bases between. The CDR3 runs to 13 residues. CDR3 protein: CASSLDKWETQYF. CDR3 sequence (DNA): TGCGCCAGCAGCTTGGACAAGTGGGAGACCCAGTACTTC.

Only a few counts were recorded for this clonotype. The chain couples TRBV29-1 to TRBJ1-2; D perhaps matches TRBD1 (6 bases). Germline V gene sequence: CDR1 SQVTM, CDR2 ANQGSEA. The CDR3 is 13 amino acids. V lost 4 bases to trimming and J lost 5 bases, with 14 bases between them. The chain's CDR3 is CSVVARGSYGYTF. For the CDR3, the DNA is TGCAGCGTTGTCGCCAGGGGATCGTATGGCTACACCTTC.

This clonotype was counted only a few times. The chain combines TRBV20-1 with TRBJ2-7, with D possibly matching TRBD2 (5 bases). Trimming removed 6 bases from V and 5 bases from J, with 14 bases in between. CDR3 size: 12 residues. Germline CDR1 is DFQATT and CDR2 is SNEGSKA (reference sequence). This chain's CDR3 is CSARSFGDEQYF. The CDR3 bases are TGCAGTGCCAGATCCTTCGGGGACGAGCAGTACTTC.

The rearrangement joins TRBV5-1 to TRBJ2-5; 8 bases fit TRBD2. The CDR3 totals 16 residues. Trimming cost V 4 bases and J 4 bases; bases outside gene matches: 12. In germline, CDR1 is SGHRS, CDR2 YFSETQ. The CDR3 region is CASSRVAGREAETQYF. CDR3 DNA sequence: TGCGCCAGCAGCCGGGTCGCGGGGCGGGAGGCAGAGACCCAGTACTTC.

This clonotype was detected only a few times. As DNA, the CDR3 is TGCAGTGCTAGCTTCGACTGGTCCTCCTCCTACAATGAGCAGTTCTTC. It specifies CSASFDWSSSYNEQFF. The V call is TRBV20-1, the J call TRBJ2-1; D remains unclear. Trimming took off 3 bases at V and 0 bases at J, with 15 bases between the two ends. From germline, CDR1 is DFQATT and CDR2 SNEGSKA (reference sequence). This CDR3 has 16 residues.

The chain links TRBV29-1 to TRBJ1-6, with 7 bases lining up with TRBD1. Germline V gene sequence: CDR1 SQVTM, CDR2 ANQGSEA. The CDR3 has 13 amino acids. Trimming cost V 6 bases and J 5 bases; bases outside gene matches: 4. CDR3 sequence (DNA): TGCAGCGTCGGGGACAGCCATAATTCACCCCTCCACTTT. Translation: CSVGDSHNSPLHF. Variable domain in full (rest from reference TRBV29-1 and TRBJ1-6): SAVISQKPSRDICQRGTSLTIQCQVDSQVTMMFWYRQQPGQSLTLIATANQGSEATYESGFVIDKFPISRPNLTFSTLTVSNMSPEDSSIYLCSVGDSHNSPLHFGNGTRLTVT.

This clonotype was seen a handful of times. This rearrangement joins TRBV20-1 to TRBJ2-1, with D possibly matching TRBD1 (5 bases). The germline V gene has CDR1 DFQATT and CDR2 SNEGSKA (reference sequence). The ends were cut back, 3 bases at V and 5 bases at J, with 14 bases in the middle. The CDR3 covers 14 residues. In nucleotides, the CDR3 is TGCAGTGCTAGCCGGCAGGGCGTCCACAATGAGCAGTTCTTC. Protein product: CSASRQGVHNEQFF.

A few counts support this clonotype. The chain joins TRBV29-1 to TRBJ2-5; TRBD1 matches 7 bases. The germline V gene has CDR1 SQVTM and CDR2 ANQGSEA. V shed 6 bases, J shed 5 bases, and the junction held 9 bases outside the gene matches. The CDR3 is 13 amino acids. The chain's CDR3 is CSVRTGYGETQYF. As DNA, the CDR3 is TGCAGCGTCAGGACAGGTTACGGGGAGACCCAGTACTTC.

The V and J genes are TRBV29-1 and TRBJ2-1, with D perhaps TRBD2 (6 bases). Looked up from germline, CDR1 is SQVTM and CDR2 is ANQGSEA. The CDR3 sequence is 12 residues long. The ends were cut back, 6 bases at V and 9 bases at J, with 15 bases in the middle. Here the CDR3 DNA reads TGCAGCGTGGGGATGACTAGTGCTGAGCAGTTCTTC. Protein: CSVGMTSAEQFF.

The chain is built from TRBV10-3 and TRBJ2-2; 7 bases agree with TRBD1. The germline V gene has CDR1 ENHRY and CDR2 SYGVKD. The J segment lost 0 bases and the V segment lost 6 bases, leaving 1 base of the junction unmatched. CDR3 size: 14 residues. CDR3 region: CAISGTANTGELFF. The CDR3 region has the DNA TGTGCCATCAGCGGGACAGCGAACACCGGGGAGCTGTTTTTT.

The chain combines TRBV11-2 with TRBJ2-5; 12 bases line up with TRBD1. The germline gives CDR1 SGHAT, CDR2 FQNNGV. The CDR3 is made up of 16 amino acids. Trimming took 4 bases from V and 6 from J; bases not matched to a gene: 9. The chain's CDR3 is CASSYRGTGGVKTQYF. In DNA, the CDR3 is TGTGCCAGCAGCTACCGGGGGACAGGGGGCGTGAAGACCCAGTACTTC.

This clonotype was recorded many times. This rearrangement joins TRBV12-3 or TRBV12-4 to TRBJ2-5; D is possibly TRBD1 (5 bases). Trimming cost V 3 bases and J 0 bases, with 11 bases left between them. This CDR3 has 15 residues. CDR3 loop: CASSFFIRDQETQYF. The CDR3 DNA follows: TGTGCCAGCAGTTTCTTTATCAGGGACCAAGAGACCCAGTACTTC.

This clonotype was picked up a small number of times. The chain uses TRBV20-1 and TRBJ2-7; 11 nucleotides align to TRBD2. CDR3 size: 17 residues. The V gene end was trimmed by 0 bases and the J gene end by 0 bases; junction bases not matched to a gene: 7. Germline CDR1 DFQATT, CDR2 SNEGSKA (reference sequence). CDR3 sequence reads: CSARDPGTSGSSYEQYF. In DNA, the CDR3 is TGCAGTGCTAGAGACCCCGGGACTAGCGGAAGCTCCTACGAGCAGTACTTC.

This clonotype was recorded a few times. This may be a read error, as it is one base from a much larger clone. This sequence joins TRBV5-6 and TRBJ2-5, with 7 bases identical to TRBD1. J was trimmed by 2 bases and V by 4 bases; bases with no gene match: 2. CDR1 and CDR2 (germline): SGHDT, YYEEEE. The CDR3 has 13 residues. The CDR3 nucleotides read TGTGCCAGCAGCATGGACAGGCAAGAGACCCAGTACTTC. Protein: CASSMDRQETQYF.

The chain is built from TRBV24-1 and TRBJ2-5; TRBD2 aligns across 8 bases. The V segment lost 4 bases and the J segment 4 bases; nucleotides outside the gene matches: 13. The CDR3 totals 17 residues. Germline V gene data show CDR1 as KGHDR and CDR2 as SFDVKD. CDR3 DNA: TGTGCCACCAGTGACCCTTTAAGCGGGGGCCCTCGAGAGACCCAGTACTTC. It encodes CATSDPLSGGPRETQYF.

This clonotype was picked up a small number of times. The chain has TRBV12-3 or TRBV12-4 and TRBJ2-7; 8 bases fit TRBD2. With V trimmed by 5 bases and J by 4 bases, 16 bases remained unmatched. The CDR3 extends over 17 amino acids. The CDR3 reads CASSPPGGTGGRYEQYF. The CDR3 DNA sequence: TGTGCCAGCAGTCCCCCTGGAGGGACGGGGGGGCGGTACGAGCAGTACTTC.